Shown below are 5 T cell receptor beta chains from a single sample sequenced in a study of blood T cell repertoires in COVID-19. Profiling relied on immunoSEQ multiplex PCR, and the TCRdb table lists in-frame clones only, not all of them. The sample has about 78,000 clones; 87% are singletons. Material: peripheral blood. The receptor set was obtained from a woman of 80 years or more with active or convalescent COVID-19.

J is TRBJ2-1 and V is TRBV18, with D perhaps TRBD1 (6 bases). The germline V and J ends were trimmed by 1 base and 8 bases, with 18 bases remaining between them. The CDR3 length is 16 residues. Germline assignment: CDR1 KGHSH and CDR2 LQKENI. The CDR3 nucleotides are TGTGCCAGCTCACCACGACTAAACAGGGAATCGGATGAGCAGTTCTTC. Residues: CASSPRLNRESDEQFF.

The CDR3 sequence: CASSIRVSGANVLTF. In DNA, the CDR3 is TGTGCCAGTAGTATAAGAGTCTCTGGGGCCAACGTCCTGACTTTC. The chain uses TRBV19 and TRBJ2-6, with D hard to call. Germline V lookup: CDR1 LNHDA, CDR2 SQIVND (reference sequence). The V and J ends lost 2 bases and 0 bases respectively, with 5 bases between them. This CDR3 region has 15 residues.

This clone was found once. The chain links TRBV7-2 to TRBJ2-2; TRBD1 agrees at 8 bases. This CDR3 is built from 14 residues. With V trimmed by 5 bases and J by 6 bases, 5 bases remained unmatched. Germline V gives CDR1 SGHTA, CDR2 FQGNSA. CDR3 nucleotides: TGTGCCAGCAGCGATCAGGGGGCCCCCGGGGAGCTGTTTTTT. Residues: CASSDQGAPGELFF.

This chain links TRBV7-9 with TRBJ1-1; 12 bases are shared with TRBD1. The length of the CDR3 is 17 residues. Germline V gives CDR1 SEHNR, CDR2 FQNEAQ (reference sequence). With V trimmed by 1 base and J by 5 bases, 8 bases remained unmatched. In DNA form, the CDR3 reads TGTGCCAGCAGCTTAGGTGGGACAGGGGGCTGGAGGACTGAAGCTTTCTTT. This codes for CASSLGGTGGWRTEAFF.

V and J are TRBV18 and TRBJ1-4, with a possible D match to TRBD1 (5 bases). Germline CDR1 reads KGHSH; CDR2 reads LQKENI. V was pared by 1 base and J by 5 bases, with 11 bases between. The CDR3 is 15 residues long. The CDR3 spells CASSPQKGPNEKLFF. CDR3 nucleotides: TGTGCCAGCTCACCACAAAAGGGGCCCAATGAAAAACTGTTTTTT.